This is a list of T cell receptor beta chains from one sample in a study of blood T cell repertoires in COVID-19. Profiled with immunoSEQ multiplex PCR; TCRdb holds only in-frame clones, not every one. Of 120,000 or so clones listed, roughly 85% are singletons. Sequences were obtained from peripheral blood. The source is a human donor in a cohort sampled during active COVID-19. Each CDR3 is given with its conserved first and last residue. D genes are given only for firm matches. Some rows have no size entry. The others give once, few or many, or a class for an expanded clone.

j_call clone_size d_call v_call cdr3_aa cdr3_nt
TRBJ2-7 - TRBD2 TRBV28 CASARGGALYEQYF TGTGCCAGCGCCCGCGGGGGAGCACTTTACGAGCAGTACTTC
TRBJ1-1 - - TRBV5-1 CASSLAGGAETEAFF TGCGCCAGCAGCTTGGCCGGGGGGGCAGAGACTGAAGCTTTCTTT
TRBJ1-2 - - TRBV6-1 CASSDTGWLQGSYGYTF TGTGCCAGCAGTGACACCGGGTGGTTGCAGGGAAGCTATGGCTACACCTTC
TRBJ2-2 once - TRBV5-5 CASSLSLYSPGELFF TGTGCCAGCAGCTTGTCCCTGTATAGCCCCGGGGAGCTGTTTTTT
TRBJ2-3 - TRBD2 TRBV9 CASSLRLASSTDTQYF TGTGCCAGCAGCCTGCGACTAGCGTCTAGCACAGATACGCAGTATTTT
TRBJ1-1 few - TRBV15 CATSRDSRQNTEAFF TGTGCCACCAGCAGAGATAGCCGCCAGAACACTGAAGCTTTCTTT
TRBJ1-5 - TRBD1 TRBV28 CASTGDRGSNQPQHF TGTGCCAGCACCGGGGACAGGGGTAGTAATCAGCCCCAGCATTTT
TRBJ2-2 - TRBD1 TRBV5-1 CASSSKTGDTGELFF TGCGCCAGCAGCTCAAAAACAGGGGACACCGGGGAGCTGTTTTTT
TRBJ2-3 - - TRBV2 CASSPSGLGDTQYF TGTGCCAGCAGTCCGAGCGGGCTAGGGGATACGCAGTATTTT
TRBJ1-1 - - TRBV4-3 CASSQDPRGEAFF TGCGCCAGCAGCCAAGACCCTCGAGGTGAAGCTTTCTTT
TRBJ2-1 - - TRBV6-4 CASSAGGALSGNEQFF TGTGCCAGCAGTGCCGGCGGGGCCCTAAGTGGGAATGAGCAGTTCTTC
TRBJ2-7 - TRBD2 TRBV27 CASSSELAYEQYF TGTGCCAGCAGTTCCGAACTAGCGTACGAGCAGTACTTC
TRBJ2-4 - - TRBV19 CASSIVGGFKNIQYF TGTGCCAGTAGTATAGTCGGCGGCTTCAAAAACATTCAGTACTTC
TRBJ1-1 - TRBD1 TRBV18 CASSPRGQGTEAFF TGTGCCAGCTCACCCAGGGGACAGGGGACTGAAGCTTTCTTT
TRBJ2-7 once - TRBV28 CASSRVYPYEQYF TGTGCCAGCTCCAGGGTTTATCCCTACGAGCAGTACTTC
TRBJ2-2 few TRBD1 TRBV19 CASSSRDRGNTGELFF TGTGCCAGTAGTAGCCGGGACAGGGGGAACACCGGGGAGCTGTTTTTT
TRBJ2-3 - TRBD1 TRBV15 CATSDRGQGGTQYF TGTGCCACCAGCGATCGTGGACAGGGGGGTACGCAGTATTTT
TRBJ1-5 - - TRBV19 CASSGKNQPQHF TGTGCCAGTAGTGGCAAGAATCAGCCCCAGCATTTT
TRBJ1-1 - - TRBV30 CALRHSNTEAFF TGTGCCCTGAGGCACTCAAACACTGAAGCTTTCTTT
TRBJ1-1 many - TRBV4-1 CASSHPLNTEAFF TGCGCCAGCAGCCACCCTCTCAACACTGAAGCTTTCTTT